This T cell receptor beta chain was identified in a study of blood T cell repertoires in COVID-19. Study information: From the United States, Italy and Spain came samples of acute and convalescent COVID-19. The cDNA or gDNA used as material had been derived from T cells, B-cell-depleted T cells, or PBMCs.

J lost 7 bases, V lost 3 bases, and 14 bases had no gene match. CDR1 is ENHRY, CDR2 SYGVKD, per germline. CDR3 length equals 17 residues. Study processing details: Quantification of nucleated cells was approximated via reference gene primer amplification. Repertoires were generated with immunoSEQ multiplex PCR, while TCRdb's copy carries only in-frame clones and drops some. Clone size and the V and J calls come from that table; the DNA yielded D and trimming. The sample has 50,000 to 75,000 clones, approximately 78% seen once; the top ten hold around 14%. The genes are TRBV10-3 and TRBJ2-5, with 10 positions matching TRBD1. This TCR derives from a man in his 60s with COVID-19, enrolled during active disease. Specimen: peripheral blood. In DNA form, the CDR3 reads TGTGCCATCAGTGAACCTACGTATGGACAGGGGGAGAGGACCCAGTACTTC. It specifies CAISEPTYGQGERTQYF.